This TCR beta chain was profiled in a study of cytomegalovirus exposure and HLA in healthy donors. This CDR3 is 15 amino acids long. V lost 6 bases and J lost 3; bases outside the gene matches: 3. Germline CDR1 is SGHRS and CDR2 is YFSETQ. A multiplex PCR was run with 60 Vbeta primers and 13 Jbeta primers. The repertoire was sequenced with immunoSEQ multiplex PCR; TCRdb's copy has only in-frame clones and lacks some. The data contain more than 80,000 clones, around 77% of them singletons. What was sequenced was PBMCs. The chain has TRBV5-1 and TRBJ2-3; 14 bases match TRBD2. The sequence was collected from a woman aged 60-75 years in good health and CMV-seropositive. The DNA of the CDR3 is TGCGCCAGCAAGGGACTAGCGGGGGTAACAGATACGCAGTATTTT. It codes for CASKGLAGVTDTQYF.